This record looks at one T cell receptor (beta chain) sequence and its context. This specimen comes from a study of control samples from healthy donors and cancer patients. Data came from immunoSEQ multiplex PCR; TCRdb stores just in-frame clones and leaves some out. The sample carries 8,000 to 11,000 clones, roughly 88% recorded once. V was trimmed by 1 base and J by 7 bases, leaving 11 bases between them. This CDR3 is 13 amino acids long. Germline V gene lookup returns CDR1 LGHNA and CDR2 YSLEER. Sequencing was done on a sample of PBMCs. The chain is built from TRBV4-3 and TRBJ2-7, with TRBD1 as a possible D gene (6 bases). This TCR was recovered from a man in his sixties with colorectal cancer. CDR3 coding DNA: TGCGCCAGCAGCCAAGGGGTGGACAGTGAGCAGTACTTC. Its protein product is CASSQGVDSEQYF.